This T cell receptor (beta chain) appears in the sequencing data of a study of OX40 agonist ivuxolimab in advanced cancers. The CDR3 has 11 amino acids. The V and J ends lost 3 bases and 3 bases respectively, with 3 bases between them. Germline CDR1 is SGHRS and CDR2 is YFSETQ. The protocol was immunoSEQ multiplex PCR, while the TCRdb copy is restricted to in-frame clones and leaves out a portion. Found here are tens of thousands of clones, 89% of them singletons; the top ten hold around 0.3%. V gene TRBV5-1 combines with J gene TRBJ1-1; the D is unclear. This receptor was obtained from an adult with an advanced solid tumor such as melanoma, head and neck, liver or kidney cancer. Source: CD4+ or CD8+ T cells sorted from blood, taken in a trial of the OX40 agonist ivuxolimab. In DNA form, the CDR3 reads TGCGCCAGCAGCTCTGACACTGAAGCTTTCTTT. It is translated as CASSSDTEAFF.